The clone carrying this T cell receptor beta chain was seen just once. The data are from a study of control samples from healthy donors and cancer patients. Generated by immunoSEQ multiplex PCR, the TCRdb table keeps only in-frame clones and is missing some. The repertoire consists of 25,000 to 35,000 clones, with roughly 94% occurring once and the leading ten covering under 8%. With 4 bases removed from V and 8 bases from J, the gap between germline ends came to 14 bases. The CDR3 length is 13 residues. Germline loops: CDR1 LGHDT, CDR2 YNNKEL (reference sequence). The V gene is TRBV3-1 (or the pseudogene TRBV3-2), the J gene TRBJ1-2; D is uncertain. This TCR was recovered from a man between 60 and 70 years old in good health. Sequencing was performed on blood. The DNA for the CDR3 is TGTGCCAGCAGCCTATTCGACGGAGCGGGCTACACCTTC. Its protein is CASSLFDGAGYTF.